These 25 T cell receptor beta chains came from one sample sequenced in a study of cytomegalovirus exposure and HLA in healthy donors. The protocol was immunoSEQ multiplex PCR, while the TCRdb copy is restricted to in-frame clones and leaves out a portion. The table lists fewer than 200,000 clones, 85% to 90% of them singletons. Input material: PBMCs. Every receptor here comes from a woman aged 25 to 39 in good health and CMV-seronegative.

This clone has just one count. The genes are TRBV4-1 and TRBJ2-7; possible D gene TRBD1, 6 bases. The V end lost 0 bases, the J end lost 4 bases, and 25 bases lay between the germline ends. Per germline, CDR1 MGHRA and CDR2 YSYEKL. This CDR3 is 19 amino acids long. The CDR3 here is CASSQDTIGLQGQRYEQYF. The CDR3 DNA reads as TGCGCCAGCAGCCAAGATACAATTGGTTTACAGGGTCAAAGGTACGAGCAGTACTTC.

This chain uses TRBV5-4 with TRBJ2-7; 9 bases fit TRBD1. The CDR3 extends over 14 amino acids. V shed 7 bases, J shed 1 base, and the junction held 6 bases outside the gene matches. CDR1 SGHNT and CDR2 YYREEE come from the germline V gene (reference sequence). For the CDR3, the DNA is TGTGCCAGCGCCGCCGGGACAGGGTCCTACGAGCAGTACTTC. This translates into CASAAGTGSYEQYF.

The chain has TRBV7-8 and TRBJ1-2, with TRBD1 as a possible D gene (6 bases). The V gene lost 5 bases and the J gene lost 2 bases, with 9 bases spanning the gap. This CDR3 region has 13 residues. Germline V CDR1 and CDR2: SGHVS, FQNEAQ. The CDR3 reads CASSPGENYGYTF. The CDR3 DNA sequence: TGTGCCAGCAGCCCAGGGGAAAACTATGGCTACACCTTC.

V and J are TRBV6-1 and TRBJ2-3, with 7 bases that match TRBD2. From germline, CDR1 is MNHNS and CDR2 SASEGT. V lost 0 bases to trimming and J lost 5 bases; unmatched junction nucleotides: 5. CDR3 length: 15 amino acids. The CDR3 nucleotides are TGTGCCAGCAGTGAAGCGCCGCGGGGGTTAGATACGCAGTATTTT. Protein: CASSEAPRGLDTQYF.

The chain links TRBV11-3 to TRBJ2-1, with 10 bases identical to TRBD1. This CDR3 has 14 amino acids. Germline V gene data show CDR1 as SGHNT and CDR2 as YENEEA. The ends lost 5 bases at V and 7 bases at J; junction bases unmatched: 5. The CDR3 DNA reads TGTGCCAGCAGCCGACAGGGGGCGGAAAATGAGCAGTTCTTC. Its protein is CASSRQGAENEQFF.

V is TRBV15 and J is TRBJ2-5; D call uncertain. The CDR3 has 17 amino acids. V was pared by 3 bases and J by 0 bases, with 17 bases between. The germline CDR1 and CDR2 sequences are LNHNV and YYDKDF (reference sequence). CDR3 DNA sequence: TGTGCCACCAGCAGGGGTCCCAATCGGCGGTACCAAGAGACCCAGTACTTC. This translates into CATSRGPNRRYQETQYF.

This chain links TRBV5-4 with TRBJ2-7; D might be TRBD2 (5 bases). V lost 4 bases and J lost 2, with 16 bases in between. Germline CDR1 SGHNT, CDR2 YYREEE (reference sequence). This CDR3 has 15 residues. CDR3 in DNA: TGTGCCAGCAGCCCGGCGGGCAGGCCACCCTACGAGCAGTACTTC. This codes for CASSPAGRPPYEQYF.

The rearrangement links TRBV15 to TRBJ2-3; D may be TRBD2 (6 bases). CDR3 size: 17 residues. V was pared by 3 bases and J by 2 bases, with 18 bases between. CDR1 LNHNV and CDR2 YYDKDF come from the germline V gene (reference sequence). The CDR3 DNA reads TGTGCCACCAGCAGGTTTGCCGGGGGAAGGCTCACAGATACGCAGTATTTT. Translating it yields CATSRFAGGRLTDTQYF.

The chain links TRBV12-5 to TRBJ2-5, with D tentatively TRBD1 (5 bases). Trimming removed 0 bases at V and 5 bases at J, with 19 bases between. Looked up from germline, CDR1 is LGHNT and CDR2 is FRNRAP. There are 17 residues in the CDR3. CDR3 sequence reads: CASGLVSVQALAETQYF. For the CDR3, the DNA is TGTGCTAGTGGTTTGGTCTCAGTACAGGCCCTTGCGGAGACCCAGTACTTC.

The chain carries TRBV11-2 and TRBJ1-2; 7 bases match TRBD1. The ends lost 5 bases at V and 3 bases at J; junction bases unmatched: 15. Germline-derived CDR1 and CDR2 are SGHAT and FQNNGV. CDR3 size: 17 residues. The CDR3 sequence is CASSLTGDPNWDYGYTF. CDR3 DNA: TGTGCCAGCAGCCTTACAGGGGACCCAAACTGGGACTATGGCTACACCTTC.

J is TRBJ2-3 and V is TRBV15; 11 bases are shared with TRBD2. Germline V lookup: CDR1 LNHNV, CDR2 YYDKDF (reference sequence). The length of the CDR3 is 17 residues. V lost 1 base and J lost 2; bases outside the gene matches: 5. For the CDR3, the DNA is TGTGCCACCAGCAGAGTCCCACTAGCGGGGGCCACAGATACGCAGTATTTT. Residues: CATSRVPLAGATDTQYF.

This sequence joins TRBV7-2 and TRBJ2-7; 9 bases are a match to TRBD1. V lost 1 base, J lost 6 bases, and 4 bases stayed unmatched. The CDR3 is 14 residues long. Germline V gene sequence: CDR1 SGHTA, CDR2 FQGNSA. The CDR3 reads CASSLVGTGTEQYF. CDR3 in DNA: TGTGCCAGCAGCTTAGTGGGGACAGGGACCGAGCAGTACTTC.

This chain uses TRBV4-2 with TRBJ2-1, with 7 bases matching TRBD1. Trimming cost V 2 bases and J 5 bases; bases outside gene matches: 3. Germline values: CDR1 LGHNA, CDR2 YNFKEQ. The CDR3 has 14 residues. DNA for the CDR3: TGTGCCAGCAGCCAACCCGGACAGGACAATGAGCAGTTCTTC. This codes for CASSQPGQDNEQFF.

J is TRBJ2-2 and V is TRBV11-3; D uncertain. The CDR3 runs to 14 residues. The V gene lost 4 bases and the J gene lost 0 bases, with 6 bases spanning the gap. CDR1 and CDR2 from the germline V gene are SGHNT and YENEEA. This chain's CDR3 is CASSSYANTGELFF. CDR3 in DNA: TGTGCCAGCAGCTCCTACGCGAACACCGGGGAGCTGTTTTTT.

This clone occurred once. The V call is TRBV29-1, the J call TRBJ1-5, with a weak D call TRBD1 (5 bases). V lost 7 bases and J lost 2, with 12 bases in between. The CDR3 totals 13 residues. Germline V lookup: CDR1 SQVTM, CDR2 ANQGSEA. CDR3 loop: CSAAGVGNQPQHF. The CDR3 DNA is TGCAGCGCCGCGGGGGTGGGCAATCAGCCCCAGCATTTT. Based on the CDR3 plus reference TRBV29-1 and TRBJ1-5, the full variable domain is SAVISQKPSRDICQRGTSLTIQCQVDSQVTMMFWYRQQPGQSLTLIATANQGSEATYESGFVIDKFPISRPNLTFSTLTVSNMSPEDSSIYLCSAAGVGNQPQHFGDGTRLSIL.

The chain uses TRBV7-9 and TRBJ1-1; TRBD1 might be the D (5 bases). Trimming took off 1 base at V and 6 bases at J, with 15 bases between the two ends. CDR3 length: 15 residues. CDR1 and CDR2 (germline): SEHNR, FQNEAQ (reference sequence). In nucleotides, the CDR3 is TGTGCCAGCAGCTTAGATGGGGGGGTGTTCGCTGAAGCTTTCTTT. This encodes CASSLDGGVFAEAFF.

The chain links TRBV7-9 to TRBJ1-2; 7 bases agree with TRBD1. This CDR3 spans 13 amino acids. CDR1 is SEHNR, CDR2 FQNEAQ, per germline (reference sequence). V trimming: 6 bases; J trimming: 6 bases; junction bases outside the gene matches: 7. CDR3 amino acids: CASRLTGVHGYTF. The DNA for the CDR3 is TGTGCCAGCAGACTTACAGGGGTACATGGCTACACCTTC. The whole variable domain, remainder taken from reference TRBV7-9 and TRBJ1-2, is DTGVSQNPRHKITKRGQNVTFRCDPISEHNRLYWYRQTLGQGPEFLTYFQNEAQLEKSRLLSDRFSAERPKGSFSTLEIQRTEQGDSAMYLCASRLTGVHGYTFGSGTRLTVV.

V gene TRBV10-3 combines with J gene TRBJ2-5, with D maybe TRBD1 (5 bases). Germline V gene sequence: CDR1 ENHRY, CDR2 SYGVKD. CDR3 length: 14 amino acids. Trimming removed 3 bases at V and 0 bases at J, with 8 bases between. The CDR3 region has the DNA TGTGCCATCAGTGATTCGACAGACCAAGAGACCCAGTACTTC. It is translated as CAISDSTDQETQYF.

The chain uses TRBV4-1 and TRBJ1-4; TRBD1 agrees at 7 bases. Germline V gives CDR1 MGHRA, CDR2 YSYEKL. V gave up 3 bases and J gave up 6 bases; unmatched junction bases: 4. The CDR3 length is 14 residues. CDR3 in amino acids: CASSQHGTDEKLFF. DNA for the CDR3: TGCGCCAGCAGCCAGCATGGGACAGATGAAAAACTGTTTTTT.

The V gene is TRBV7-9, the J gene TRBJ1-1; perhaps TRBD1 as D (6 bases). The V and J ends lost 11 bases and 0 bases respectively, with 16 bases between them. The CDR3 spans 14 residues. Germline assignment: CDR1 SEHNR and CDR2 FQNEAQ (reference sequence). The CDR3 sequence: CALRGGQMNTEAFF. The CDR3 DNA is TGTGCCCTCAGGGGTGGGCAGATGAACACTGAAGCTTTCTTT.

The chain carries TRBV6-1 and TRBJ1-2; D might be TRBD1 (5 bases). The V gene's germline CDR1 is MNHNS and CDR2 SASEGT. V was trimmed by 3 bases and J by 5 bases, leaving 13 bases between them. This CDR3 comprises 14 residues. As DNA, the CDR3 is TGTGCCAGCAGTGACTCGGGACTCAGTTATGGCTACACCTTC. This gives the protein CASSDSGLSYGYTF.

V usage is TRBV19 and J usage is TRBJ2-3; tentatively, D is TRBD1 (7 bases). This CDR3 is built from 16 residues. Trimming cost V 2 bases and J 1 base, with 13 bases left between them. Germline V CDR1 and CDR2: LNHDA, SQIVND (reference sequence). In DNA form, the CDR3 reads TGTGCCAGTAGTATAACCCAGGGGGGCGGCACAGATACGCAGTATTTT. Amino acid sequence: CASSITQGGGTDTQYF.

The J gene is TRBJ2-2, the V gene TRBV27; TRBD2 is a possible D gene (5 bases). From germline, CDR1 is MNHEY and CDR2 SMNVEV (reference sequence). Trimming removed 6 bases at V and 5 bases at J, with 16 bases between. The CDR3 has 15 residues. The CDR3 reads CASSSAGSGTGELFF. The CDR3 bases are TGTGCCAGCAGCTCCGCGGGTTCGGGTACCGGGGAGCTGTTTTTT.

The V gene is TRBV25-1, the J gene TRBJ2-7; D may be TRBD2 (5 bases). V shed 4 bases and J shed 6 bases, with 13 bases lying between them. The CDR3 consists of 13 residues. Per germline, CDR1 MGHDK and CDR2 SYGVNS. The CDR3 nucleotides are TGTGCCAGCAGTGGGGCGGGCCGGGGCGAGCAGTACTTC. Amino acids: CASSGAGRGEQYF.

The V call is TRBV4-1, the J call TRBJ1-5, with D maybe TRBD1 (6 bases). V lost 1 base and J 6 bases, leaving 13 bases between the germline ends. Germline V CDR1 and CDR2: MGHRA, YSYEKL. The CDR3 is 15 residues long. The CDR3 loop is CASSQVYGGGQPQHF. In DNA, the CDR3 is TGCGCCAGCAGCCAAGTTTATGGGGGCGGTCAGCCCCAGCATTTT.